A selection of T cell receptor beta chains follows, all from one sample in a study of T-cell memory formation after mild COVID-19. MiXCR, applied by TCRdb to the 5' RACE reads, yields one record per CDR3 protein. The data contain roughly 2,200 distinct CDR3 sequences, roughly 70% of them seen just once; the ten biggest clones take up 9.2%. Specimen: PBMCs or a T cell subset sorted from them (not recorded which). The receptor source for this set is an adult who had mild COVID-19 (a few samples of this study predate the infection). Cell type and time point are not known. Each CDR3 is given with its conserved first and last residue. A D gene is named only where the DNA matches it firmly. Not every row has a clone size; where given, it reads once, few, many or a size class.

NA,TRBJ1-6,NA,TRBV28,TGTGCCAGCAGTGGCGGTTCCCTCCACTTT,CASSGGSLHF
TRBD1,TRBJ2-7,few,TRBV9,TGTGCCAGCAGCGGACAGGGGGCCTACGAGCAGTACTTC,CASSGQGAYEQYF
TRBD2,TRBJ2-3,NA,TRBV12-3/TRBV12-4,TGTGCCAGCAAGGATCTAGCGGACACAGATACGCAGTATTTT,CASKDLADTDTQYF
NA,TRBJ2-5,medium-sized,TRBV24-1,TGTGCCACCAGTGACCCGGCCCGAAGCGGAGAAGAGACCCAGTACTTC,CATSDPARSGEETQYF
NA,TRBJ2-7,large,TRBV6-6,TGTGCCAGCAGTTACACGGCGGGAATCTCCTACGAGCAGTACTTC,CASSYTAGISYEQYF
NA,TRBJ2-5,NA,TRBV3-1,TGTGCCAGCAGCCAAGATGAGGAGACCCAGTACTTC,CASSQDEETQYF
NA,TRBJ2-2,few,TRBV4-1,TGCGCCAGCAGCCAAGATCTGGAGTACACCGGGGAGCTGTTTTTT,CASSQDLEYTGELFF
TRBD2,TRBJ2-1,NA,TRBV5-1,TGCGCCAGCAGCTGGACTAGCGGGGGGCACCCCGGTGAGCAGTTCTTC,CASSWTSGGHPGEQFF
TRBD1,TRBJ1-2,once,TRBV6-5,TGTGCCAGCAGTCCCGACAGGGTCCCCTACTATGGCTACACCTTC,CASSPDRVPYYGYTF
TRBD1,TRBJ2-5,few,TRBV9,TGTGCCAGCAGCAAGACAGGGGCGGGAGAGACCCAGTACTTC,CASSKTGAGETQYF
NA,TRBJ1-1,NA,TRBV6-5,TGTGCCAGCAGCCGACGAAGCGTCGGGAACACTGAAGCTTTCTTT,CASSRRSVGNTEAFF
NA,TRBJ2-1,NA,TRBV12-3/TRBV12-4,TGTGCCAGCACGACAGTTTCGAATGAGCAGTTCTTC,CASTTVSNEQFF
NA,TRBJ2-5,large,TRBV24-1,TGTGCCACCGCCTCTGTGGGGGCCGAAGAGACCCAGTACTTC,CATASVGAEETQYF
TRBD1,TRBJ2-3,NA,TRBV7-6,TGTGCCAGCAGCCTTACAGGGGTCGCAGATACGCAGTATTTT,CASSLTGVADTQYF
NA,TRBJ1-6,many,TRBV12-3/TRBV12-4,TGTGCCAGCAGTTTACAAGGGTCCCGGTCACCCCTCCACTTT,CASSLQGSRSPLHF
TRBD2,TRBJ2-7,NA,TRBV9,TGTGCCAGCAGCGTAGGTAGCGGGAGCTTGTACGAGCAGTACTTC,CASSVGSGSLYEQYF
TRBD2,TRBJ2-3,NA,TRBV7-2,TGTGCCAGCAGCCCGGGGGGGGGCACAGATACGCAGTATTTT,CASSPGGGTDTQYF
NA,TRBJ2-1,NA,TRBV5-1,TGCGCCAGCAGCTTCGGTAGGGACTTCTACAATGAGCAGTTCTTC,CASSFGRDFYNEQFF
TRBD2,TRBJ2-7,NA,TRBV7-2,TGTGCCAGCAGCTTAGTCCAGCGGGGCTACGAGCAGTACTTC,CASSLVQRGYEQYF
NA,TRBJ2-1,NA,TRBV12-3/TRBV12-4,TGTGCCAGCAGTTCCTCGGACCTAGTCGGTGAGCAGTTCTTC,CASSSSDLVGEQFF
NA,TRBJ2-3,NA,TRBV7-2,TGTGCCAGCAGCGCACGACAGTTTCCTGATACGCAGTATTTT,CASSARQFPDTQYF
TRBD1,TRBJ2-7,NA,TRBV7-6,TGTGCCAGCAGCTTCGGGACAGGGCTAACCTACGAGCAGTACTTC,CASSFGTGLTYEQYF
TRBD1,TRBJ2-7,NA,TRBV4-1,TGCGCCAGCAGCGAACCGGGACAGGGGACGACGGAGCAGTACTTC,CASSEPGQGTTEQYF
NA,TRBJ2-7,NA,TRBV9,TGTGCCAGCAGCTTAGCCGGGGATGACTACGAGCAGTACTTC,CASSLAGDDYEQYF
NA,TRBJ1-1,NA,TRBV6-6,TGTGCCAGCAGAGTAGGTGAAGCTTTCTTT,CASRVGEAFF
NA,TRBJ2-4,NA,TRBV9,TGTGCCAGCAGCGTAGGCCTGGCGGGGGCGCGCCACATTCAGTACTTC,CASSVGLAGARHIQYF
TRBD1,TRBJ1-1,large,TRBV5-4,TGTGCCAGCAGCTTGGGGACAGGCTGGAACACTGAAGCTTTCTTT,CASSLGTGWNTEAFF
TRBD1,TRBJ2-7,NA,TRBV20-1,TGCAGTGCTAGAGACTGGGACAGTTCCTACGAGCAGTACTTC,CSARDWDSSYEQYF
NA,TRBJ2-1,NA,TRBV9,TGTGCCAGCAGCGTCAGGCAGGGCTGGGACAATGAGCAGTTCTTC,CASSVRQGWDNEQFF
NA,TRBJ1-2,NA,TRBV7-3,TGTGCCAGCAGCTTCCCGTGGGATGGCTACACCTTC,CASSFPWDGYTF
NA,TRBJ2-3,once,TRBV10-2,TGCGCCAGCAGCGGGGGCCTGGTTGATACGCAGTATTTT,CASSGGLVDTQYF
NA,TRBJ1-1,once,TRBV21-1,TGTGCCAGCAGCACCAGGGTATTGCGGACTGAAGCTTTCTTT,CASSTRVLRTEAFF
NA,TRBJ1-3,NA,TRBV6-5,TGTGCCAGCAGTTTCGGGTCCGCTGTCTCTGGAAACACCATATATTTT,CASSFGSAVSGNTIYF
NA,TRBJ2-3,NA,TRBV20-1,TGCAGTGCTAGAGGATCAGGGCGGGGAGGACAAGATACGCAGTATTTT,CSARGSGRGGQDTQYF
NA,TRBJ2-3,once,TRBV6-5,TGTGCCAGCAGCCCGGCCCTAGGGGGTTCAGATACGCAGTATTTT,CASSPALGGSDTQYF
NA,TRBJ2-5,NA,TRBV2,TGTGCCAGCAGTGAGGAGGGGCCCGGGGAGGAGACCCAGTACTTC,CASSEEGPGEETQYF
TRBD2,TRBJ2-5,NA,TRBV29-1,TGCAGCGTTGCGTCTGGGGGGGGGGAGACCCAGTACTTC,CSVASGGGETQYF
NA,TRBJ2-5,NA,TRBV7-8,TGTGCCAGCAGCTCAGGACGGGAGACCCAGTACTTC,CASSSGRETQYF
TRBD1,TRBJ2-7,once,TRBV5-1,TGCGCCAGCACCCGGGACAGGGGGGGATACGAGCAGTACTTC,CASTRDRGGYEQYF
NA,TRBJ1-2,NA,TRBV19,TGTGCCAGTAGTCCGATGGACGGGGCTAACTATGGCTACACCTTC,CASSPMDGANYGYTF
NA,TRBJ2-1,large,TRBV30,TGTGCCTGGAGCGACGAATCAACCTACAATGAGCAGTTCTTC,CAWSDESTYNEQFF
NA,TRBJ1-2,NA,TRBV7-3,TGTGCCAGCAGCTCGAGTGGCGGATCAGGAGGCTACACCTTC,CASSSSGGSGGYTF
NA,TRBJ2-3,NA,TRBV7-3,TGTGCCAGCAGCCCCGGCCCCCAGAGGACAGATACGCAGTATTTT,CASSPGPQRTDTQYF
NA,TRBJ2-5,few,TRBV6-2/TRBV6-3,TGTGCCAGCAGTCCTGGACTGGCAGGGGAGACCCAGTACTTC,CASSPGLAGETQYF
NA,TRBJ2-6,NA,TRBV5-1,TGCGCCAGCAGCTTGGAGGGGGTTGGGGCCAACGTCCTGACTTTC,CASSLEGVGANVLTF
TRBD2,TRBJ2-7,large,TRBV20-1,TGCAGTGCTAGAGATTGGATCGGTCTAGCGGGATCCGAGCAGTACTTC,CSARDWIGLAGSEQYF
NA,TRBJ2-3,NA,TRBV7-2,TGTGCCAGCACACCTCCGGGGCGGGGCACAGATACGCAGTATTTT,CASTPPGRGTDTQYF
NA,TRBJ1-1,NA,TRBV12-3/TRBV12-4,TGTGCCAGCAGTGCCCCAGGGGTGGTGAGCACTGAAGCTTTCTTT,CASSAPGVVSTEAFF
TRBD1,TRBJ1-1,NA,TRBV4-3,TGCGCCAGCAGCCACCGGACAGGGAGGGTGGAAGCTTTCTTT,CASSHRTGRVEAFF
TRBD2,TRBJ2-3,NA,TRBV10-3,TGTGCCATCAGTGATGTGCGGGAGGGTACAGATACGCAGTATTTT,CAISDVREGTDTQYF
TRBD1,TRBJ1-2,medium-sized,TRBV18,TGTGCCAGCTCATCGGGACAGGGGGCGCGAGGCTACACCTTC,CASSSGQGARGYTF
TRBD1,TRBJ2-7,NA,TRBV5-1,TGCGCCAGCAGCTTGGAAACGGGACAGAGCTCCTACGAGCAGTACTTC,CASSLETGQSSYEQYF
NA,TRBJ2-7,NA,TRBV7-9,TGTGCCAGCAGCCCGTGGACAGCTACCTACGAGCAGTACTTC,CASSPWTATYEQYF
TRBD2,TRBJ2-5,NA,TRBV19,TGTGCCAGTAGTATGTTGGCTAGCGGGGACCAAGAGACCCAGTACTTC,CASSMLASGDQETQYF
TRBD2,TRBJ2-1,NA,TRBV29-1,TGCAGCGTTGGTTTTAGCGGGAGCCATGAGCAGTTCTTC,CSVGFSGSHEQFF
NA,TRBJ1-2,NA,TRBV7-8,TGTGCCAGCAGCTTAGGGGGGACACCCTATGGCTACACCTTC,CASSLGGTPYGYTF
TRBD2,TRBJ2-5,large,TRBV15,TGTGCCACCCGTAGCGGGGGGGCCTTCGGAGTGACCCAGTACTTC,CATRSGGAFGVTQYF
NA,TRBJ2-5,large,TRBV12-3/TRBV12-4,TGTGCCAGCAGTCCACAGGGTATGGTGGAGACCCAGTACTTC,CASSPQGMVETQYF